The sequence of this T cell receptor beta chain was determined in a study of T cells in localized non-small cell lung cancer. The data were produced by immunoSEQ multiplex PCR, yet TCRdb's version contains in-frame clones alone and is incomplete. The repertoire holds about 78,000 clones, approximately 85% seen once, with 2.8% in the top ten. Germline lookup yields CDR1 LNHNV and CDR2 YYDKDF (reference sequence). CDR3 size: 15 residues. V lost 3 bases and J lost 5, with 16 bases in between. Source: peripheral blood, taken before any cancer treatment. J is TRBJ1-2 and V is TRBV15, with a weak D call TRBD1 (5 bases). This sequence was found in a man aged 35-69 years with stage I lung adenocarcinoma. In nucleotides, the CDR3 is TGTGCCACCAGCAGTAATTTCGGCGGGGGGTATGGCTACACCTTC. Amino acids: CATSSNFGGGYGYTF.